These T cell receptor beta chains were read from a single sample in a study of early stage breast cancer tumors. Assay: immunoSEQ multiplex PCR; the TCRdb copy retains only in-frame clones and omits some. The repertoire holds fewer than 80,000 clones, with 75% to 90% as singletons. Sequences were obtained from blood. The receptors were sampled from a person aged 40-50 years with breast cancer. The CDR3 runs from the conserved cysteine through the conserved F or W. The D gene is left open where the match is weak. For some rows the clone size is stated as once, few or many, or as a class when expanded; others skip it.

clone size	D gene	V gene	J gene	CDR3 protein	CDR3 DNA
NA	NA	TRBV4-1	TRBJ2-5	CASSQVEGPQETQYF	TGCGCCAGCAGCCAAGTAGAGGGCCCCCAAGAGACCCAGTACTTC
NA	TRBD1	TRBV18	TRBJ2-5	CASSGDRGLETQYF	TGTGCCAGCTCCGGGGACAGGGGGCTTGAGACCCAGTACTTC
NA	NA	TRBV28	TRBJ2-7	CASSFPPRQGYSYEQYF	TGTGCCAGCAGTTTTCCCCCTCGGCAGGGTTACTCCTACGAGCAGTACTTC
NA	NA	TRBV5-6	TRBJ1-1	CASSYTDFNTEAFF	TGTGCCAGCAGCTATACAGATTTTAACACTGAAGCTTTCTTT
NA	TRBD1	TRBV6-6	TRBJ1-5	CASYRGSEGNQPQHF	TGTGCTTCCTACAGGGGTTCGGAAGGCAATCAGCCCCAGCATTTT
NA	NA	TRBV28	TRBJ2-7	CASSDHPVLSYEQYF	TGTGCCAGCAGTGACCATCCCGTGTTATCCTACGAGCAGTACTTC
NA	NA	TRBV28	TRBJ1-5	CASSLSGLNQPQHF	TGTGCCAGCAGTTTATCAGGGCTCAATCAGCCCCAGCATTTT
NA	NA	TRBV28	TRBJ2-7	CASSLGGGMGNYEQYF	TGTGCCAGCAGTTTAGGTGGCGGGATGGGGAACTACGAGCAGTACTTC
few	NA	TRBV7-2	TRBJ2-7	CASSPPRVGTYEQYF	TGTGCCAGCAGCCCTCCTAGGGTAGGGACCTACGAGCAGTACTTC
NA	NA	TRBV2	TRBJ2-1	CASNDRNNEQFF	TGTGCCAGCAATGACAGGAACAATGAGCAGTTCTTC
NA	TRBD2	TRBV9	TRBJ2-3	CASSAGGRNTQYF	TGTGCCAGCAGCGCGGGGGGTAGAAATACGCAGTATTTT
NA	NA	TRBV6-5	TRBJ1-1	CASTDTGWDTEAFF	TGTGCCAGCACTGACACGGGATGGGACACTGAAGCTTTCTTT
few	NA	TRBV9	TRBJ2-2	CASSGAAGELFF	TGTGCCAGCAGCGGAGCAGCCGGGGAGCTGTTTTTT
NA	NA	TRBV28	TRBJ2-3	CASSLDTQYF	TGTGCCAGCAGTTTGGATACGCAGTATTTT
few	NA	TRBV18	TRBJ2-2	CASATNTGELFF	TGTGCCAGCGCTACGAACACCGGGGAGCTGTTTTTT
few	NA	TRBV28	TRBJ1-5	CASSPGKMAQHF	TGTGCCAGCAGCCCCGGGAAGATGGCCCAGCATTTT
NA	NA	TRBV27	TRBJ1-1	CASSLSGTEAFF	TGTGCCAGCAGTTTATCGGGCACTGAAGCTTTCTTT
NA	NA	TRBV2	TRBJ1-4	CASSGEQVNEKLFF	TGTGCCAGCAGCGGGGAACAAGTTAATGAAAAACTGTTTTTT
few	NA	TRBV21-1	TRBJ1-1	CASSKVVQVVENTEAFF	TGTGCCAGCAGCAAAGTGGTTCAGGTTGTAGAGAACACTGAAGCTTTCTTT
NA	TRBD2	TRBV5-1	TRBJ2-3	CASSLDRTSEFTDTQYF	TGCGCCAGCAGCTTGGACCGGACTAGCGAGTTCACAGATACGCAGTATTTT
few	TRBD2	TRBV27	TRBJ2-1	CASKAGLAGFNEQFF	TGTGCCAGCAAAGCCGGACTAGCGGGATTTAATGAGCAGTTCTTC
NA	NA	TRBV6-5	TRBJ2-1	CASAPRGRRYNEQFF	TGTGCCAGCGCTCCGCGGGGACGGAGATACAATGAGCAGTTCTTC
NA	NA	TRBV2	TRBJ2-5	CASRGPQETQYF	TGTGCCAGCAGGGGGCCCCAAGAGACCCAGTACTTC
few	NA	TRBV7-9	TRBJ2-7	CASSQASYEQYF	TGTGCCAGCAGCCAGGCATCCTACGAGCAGTACTTC
NA	TRBD1	TRBV28	TRBJ1-2	CASRMTGGNYGYTF	TGTGCCAGCAGAATGACAGGGGGCAACTATGGCTACACCTTC
NA	TRBD1	TRBV5-7	TRBJ1-2	CASSLDRDGEMDTF	TGTGCCAGCAGCCTGGACAGGGATGGGGAGATGGACACCTTC
NA	NA	TRBV4-1	TRBJ2-7	CASSQDGGREQYF	TGCGCCAGCAGCCAAGATGGGGGGCGCGAGCAGTACTTC
once	NA	TRBV28	TRBJ2-5	CASSLEGPKTQYF	TGTGCCAGCAGTTTAGAAGGGCCAAAGACCCAGTACTTC
NA	NA	TRBV29-1	TRBJ2-7	CSARSTYEQYF	TGCAGCGCCCGCAGCACCTACGAGCAGTACTTC
NA	NA	TRBV19	TRBJ2-2	CASRGAYANTGELFF	TGTGCCAGCAGAGGAGCGTATGCGAACACCGGGGAGCTGTTTTTT
NA	NA	TRBV5-1	TRBJ2-2	CASSPDGNTGELFF	TGCGCCAGCAGCCCGGACGGGAACACCGGGGAGCTGTTTTTT
NA	NA	TRBV7-9	TRBJ2-2	CASSPSGAPNTGELFF	TGTGCCAGCAGCCCATCGGGGGCCCCGAACACCGGGGAGCTGTTTTTT
NA	NA	TRBV5-6	TRBJ2-1	CASRLRAGRGYNEQFF	NA
NA	TRBD2	TRBV15	TRBJ2-5	CATSRAEGTSEEETQYF	TGTGCCACCAGCAGAGCCGAGGGGACTAGCGAGGAAGAGACCCAGTACTTC
NA	NA	TRBV5-1	TRBJ1-2	CASSLGQRGYTF	TGCGCCAGCAGCCTAGGACAGCGGGGCTACACCTTC
few	NA	TRBV28	TRBJ1-5	CASSLSGDQPQHF	TGTGCCAGCAGTTTGTCAGGGGATCAGCCCCAGCATTTT
NA	TRBD1	TRBV6-6	TRBJ2-7	CASRVRDRGSYEQYF	TGTGCCAGCAGGGTCCGGGACAGGGGCTCCTACGAGCAGTACTTC
few	TRBD2	TRBV10-3	TRBJ2-2	CAISDTLAEANTGELFF	TGTGCCATCAGTGATACTCTAGCGGAGGCCAACACCGGGGAGCTGTTTTTT
NA	TRBD2	TRBV7-9	TRBJ2-7	CASSLPAGGFNYEQYF	TGTGCCAGCAGCTTACCAGCGGGAGGGTTTAATTACGAGCAGTACTTC
NA	NA	TRBV5-4	TRBJ1-5	CASSFGGGLDQPQHF	TGTGCCAGCAGCTTCGGGGGGGGGCTGGATCAGCCCCAGCATTTT
NA	NA	TRBV18	TRBJ2-1	CASSPTGRLSSYNEQFF	TGTGCCAGCTCACCTACCGGACGGCTGAGCTCCTACAATGAGCAGTTCTTC
few	NA	TRBV19	TRBJ2-7	CASRPWGDRTEQYF	TGTGCCAGTAGACCCTGGGGCGACCGTACCGAGCAGTACTTC
NA	TRBD2	TRBV15	TRBJ2-2	CATSKVLAQNTGELFF	TGTGCCACCAGCAAAGTACTAGCGCAAAACACCGGGGAGCTGTTTTTT
few	TRBD2	TRBV7-9	TRBJ2-5	CASSELAGGQETQYF	TGTGCCAGCAGCGAACTAGCGGGAGGACAAGAGACCCAGTACTTC
once	NA	TRBV27	TRBJ2-1	CASALGGHNEQFF	TGTGCCAGCGCCTTAGGAGGCCACAATGAGCAGTTCTTC
NA	TRBD2	TRBV6-5	TRBJ2-1	CASSYILAAYNEQFF	TGTGCCAGCAGTTACATACTAGCGGCTTACAATGAGCAGTTCTTC
NA	TRBD2	TRBV7-9	TRBJ2-5	CASSRVLAGPSRTQYF	TGTGCCAGCAGCAGGGTACTAGCGGGGCCATCTCGAACCCAGTACTTC
NA	TRBD2	TRBV11-2	TRBJ2-3	CASSLTSDTDTQYF	TGTGCCAGCAGCTTGACTAGCGACACAGATACGCAGTATTTT
NA	NA	TRBV5-5	TRBJ1-5	CASSLAWTVNQPQHF	TGTGCCAGCAGCTTGGCGTGGACAGTCAATCAGCCCCAGCATTTT
NA	TRBD1	TRBV9	TRBJ1-4	CASSVGPQGAGEKLFF	TGTGCCAGCAGCGTAGGACCACAGGGGGCTGGGGAAAAACTGTTTTTT
NA	NA	TRBV19	TRBJ1-5	CASSSRFGGQPQHF	TGTGCCAGTAGTTCCCGTTTTGGGGGGCAGCCCCAGCATTTT
NA	TRBD1	TRBV6-1	TRBJ2-7	CASTLDRGYYEQYF	TGTGCCAGCACCCTAGACAGGGGATATTACGAGCAGTACTTC
NA	NA	TRBV28	TRBJ2-5	CASRLGLVQTQYF	TGTGCCAGCAGACTAGGTTTAGTGCAGACCCAGTACTTC
NA	NA	TRBV2	TRBJ1-5	CASSADSSNQPQHF	TGTGCCAGCAGTGCCGACAGCAGCAATCAGCCCCAGCATTTT
once	NA	TRBV29-1	TRBJ1-4	CSVGGTGGSEKLFF	TGCAGCGTTGGAGGGACCGGAGGGAGTGAAAAACTGTTTTTT